The clone carrying this TCR beta chain turned up a few times. The sample contains more than one DNA sequence encoding this CDR3. The sample originates from a study of blood T cell repertoires in COVID-19. The wider study: There were acute and convalescent COVID-19 samples, and they came from the United States, Italy and Spain.

Sequencing used immunoSEQ multiplex PCR; TCRdb keeps in-frame clones, though not all of them. Altogether more than 200,000 clones are present, around 88% being singletons, with the ten largest covering 6% to 6.5%. Germline V gene sequence: CDR1 SGHRS, CDR2 YFSETQ. V was clipped by 7 bases and J by 0 bases, with 9 bases between them. CDR3 size: 13 residues. The TCR was taken from a woman in her thirties with COVID-19, enrolled during active disease. The sequenced sample was peripheral blood. The chain carries TRBV5-1 and TRBJ2-3; the D gene is possibly TRBD2 (6 bases). In nucleotides, the CDR3 is TGCGCCAGCGGTCTAGCGAGCACAGATACGCAGTATTTT. Translated, it gives CASGLASTDTQYF.